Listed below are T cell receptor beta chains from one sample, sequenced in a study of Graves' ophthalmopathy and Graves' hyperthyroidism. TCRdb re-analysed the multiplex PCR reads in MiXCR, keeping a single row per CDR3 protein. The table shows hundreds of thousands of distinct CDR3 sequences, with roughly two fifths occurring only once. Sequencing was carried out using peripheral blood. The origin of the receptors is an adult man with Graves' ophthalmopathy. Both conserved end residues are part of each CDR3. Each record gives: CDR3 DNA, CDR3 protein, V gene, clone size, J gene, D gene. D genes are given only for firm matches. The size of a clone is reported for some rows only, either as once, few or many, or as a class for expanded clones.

DNA: TGCAGCGCCGAAGTTACGGGACTAGCGGGAGTTGAGACCCAGTACTTC; CDR3: CSAEVTGLAGVETQYF; V: TRBV29-1; size: once; J: TRBJ2-5; D: TRBD2
DNA: TGTGCCAGCACATACCGAGGACCAGGTCGTGAAGCTTTCTTT; CDR3: CASTYRGPGREAFF; V: TRBV6-2/TRBV6-3; size: once; J: TRBJ1-1; D: .
DNA: TGTGCCAGCAGTTACAGTTCAGCTCGCGGTAGCAATCAGCCCCAGCATTTT; CDR3: CASSYSSARGSNQPQHF; V: TRBV6-1; size: few; J: TRBJ1-5; D: .
DNA: TGTGCCAGCAGGCCTCGAGGCAACTATGGCTACACCTTC; CDR3: CASRPRGNYGYTF; V: TRBV2; size: many; J: TRBJ1-2; D: .
DNA: TGTGCCAGCAGTGAATCGGCTAGCGGGGTGGGGACCCAGTACTTC; CDR3: CASSESASGVGTQYF; V: TRBV2; size: many; J: TRBJ2-5; D: TRBD2
DNA: TGTGCCAGCAGCGTTGAGCCCCAGGGGCCCCGAGGCTACACCTTC; CDR3: CASSVEPQGPRGYTF; V: TRBV9; size: few; J: TRBJ1-2; D: .
DNA: TGTGCCAGCAGCTTAGATGGAAGGGGCTACACCGGGGAGCTGTTTTTT; CDR3: CASSLDGRGYTGELFF; V: TRBV7-9; size: .; J: TRBJ2-2; D: .
DNA: TGCAGTGGACAAGAAGTTGGAAACACCATATATTTT; CDR3: CSGQEVGNTIYF; V: TRBV20-1; size: many; J: TRBJ1-3; D: .
DNA: TGTGCCACCTTGCGGTCGGCTAACATGAACACTGAAGCTTTCTTT; CDR3: CATLRSANMNTEAFF; V: TRBV10-3; size: many; J: TRBJ1-1; D: .
DNA: TGTGCCAGCAGCTCCGACAGGGTCACCGGGGAGCTGTTTTTT; CDR3: CASSSDRVTGELFF; V: TRBV7-3; size: many; J: TRBJ2-2; D: TRBD1
DNA: TGTGCCAGCAGCTCTAGACAGCTTAATGAAAAACTGTTTTTT; CDR3: CASSSRQLNEKLFF; V: TRBV7-6; size: .; J: TRBJ1-4; D: .
DNA: TGTGCCAGCAGAGAAGCGGGAGACACCGGGGAGCTGTTTTTT; CDR3: CASREAGDTGELFF; V: TRBV25-1; size: few; J: TRBJ2-2; D: TRBD2
DNA: TGTGCCACCAGCAGAGTTGGGACAGGGGGTAACTATGGCTACACCTTC; CDR3: CATSRVGTGGNYGYTF; V: TRBV15; size: .; J: TRBJ1-2; D: TRBD1
DNA: TGCAGTGCTCCCTCGGGACGTGAGAACCAAGAGACCCAGTACTTC; CDR3: CSAPSGRENQETQYF; V: TRBV20-1; size: many; J: TRBJ2-5; D: .
DNA: TGTGCCAGCAGCTTGGGGGGATTTCGCAATCAGCCCCAGCATTTT; CDR3: CASSLGGFRNQPQHF; V: TRBV5-5; size: few; J: TRBJ1-5; D: .
DNA: TGCAGTGCTAGGGTCGGGGACGAGCAGTACTTC; CDR3: CSARVGDEQYF; V: TRBV20-1; size: many; J: TRBJ2-7; D: .
DNA: TGTGCCAGCAGCCCCGCCGGGGATGGGGGCTACACCTTC; CDR3: CASSPAGDGGYTF; V: TRBV7-9; size: few; J: TRBJ1-2; D: .
DNA: TGTGCCAGCAGTGGGGAGGGATTCTACGAGCAGTACTTC; CDR3: CASSGEGFYEQYF; V: TRBV2; size: .; J: TRBJ2-7; D: TRBD2
DNA: TGTGCCAGCTCACCACCCGGGAGGGCTGATTCACCCCTCCACTTT; CDR3: CASSPPGRADSPLHF; V: TRBV9; size: few; J: TRBJ1-6; D: .
DNA: TGTGCCAGCCAGCGGGAGGGCCCCTACGAGCAGTACTTC; CDR3: CASQREGPYEQYF; V: TRBV9; size: .; J: TRBJ2-7; D: TRBD2
DNA: TGTGCCATCGGACATTCAGGGGGTCATGGCTACACCTTC; CDR3: CAIGHSGGHGYTF; V: TRBV25-1; size: .; J: TRBJ1-2; D: TRBD1
DNA: TGTGCCAGCAGCGTTCACGCCGGGTTTCTAGCTGGGGCCAACGTCCTGACTTTC; CDR3: CASSVHAGFLAGANVLTF; V: TRBV9; size: few; J: TRBJ2-6; D: .
DNA: TGTGCCAGCAGCCGCGCGGACAGGGGGCGCGGTAGGGCCAACGTCCTGACTTTC; CDR3: CASSRADRGRGRANVLTF; V: TRBV4-2; size: .; J: TRBJ2-6; D: TRBD1
DNA: TGTGCCAGCAGCTTTCGAGCGGGAGTTGCCCACGAGCAGTACTTC; CDR3: CASSFRAGVAHEQYF; V: TRBV7-2; size: .; J: TRBJ2-7; D: TRBD2
DNA: TGTGCCAGCAGTTACGGGCAGGCAACCTACGAGCAGTACTTC; CDR3: CASSYGQATYEQYF; V: TRBV6-5; size: .; J: TRBJ2-7; D: .
DNA: TGTGCCAGCAGCTTAGTCGACGCCGGTTCCTACGAGCAGTACTTC; CDR3: CASSLVDAGSYEQYF; V: TRBV11-1; size: .; J: TRBJ2-7; D: .
DNA: TGTGCCATCAGTGAGGGTGGGGGCATCTATGGCTACACCTTC; CDR3: CAISEGGGIYGYTF; V: TRBV10-3; size: many; J: TRBJ1-2; D: .
DNA: TGTGCCACCGCGACAGTCTATAATTCACCCCTCCACTTT; CDR3: CATATVYNSPLHF; V: TRBV10-3; size: many; J: TRBJ1-6; D: .
DNA: TGCGCCAGCAGCGGGGACAGGGCCGACGAGCAGTACTTC; CDR3: CASSGDRADEQYF; V: TRBV5-1; size: many; J: TRBJ2-7; D: TRBD1
DNA: TGTGCCAGCACCCGATCGACTGTAACCCAAGAGACCCAGTACTTC; CDR3: CASTRSTVTQETQYF; V: TRBV5-8; size: .; J: TRBJ2-5; D: .
DNA: TGTGCCAGCAGCCAAAACAGGGCAGGGACGGCTTCACCCCTCCACTTT; CDR3: CASSQNRAGTASPLHF; V: TRBV7-3; size: many; J: TRBJ1-6; D: .
DNA: TGTGCCAGCAGCGCCCGACTAGCGGGGGGGCCGGTTCGCGAGCAGTACTTC; CDR3: CASSARLAGGPVREQYF; V: TRBV7-2; size: .; J: TRBJ2-7; D: TRBD2
DNA: TGTGCCAGTAGTGTCTACTCAAGACAGGGCAGGGACACTGAAGCTTTCTTT; CDR3: CASSVYSRQGRDTEAFF; V: TRBV7-9; size: .; J: TRBJ1-1; D: TRBD1
DNA: TGTGCCAGCAGCCCAAAGGACAGGGCAGCGAACACCGGGGAGCTGTTTTTT; CDR3: CASSPKDRAANTGELFF; V: TRBV7-3; size: .; J: TRBJ2-2; D: TRBD1
DNA: TGCAGCGTTGACCCCAGACATTCACCCCTCCACTTT; CDR3: CSVDPRHSPLHF; V: TRBV29-1; size: many; J: TRBJ1-6; D: .
DNA: TGTGCCAGCAGCTATGCGTACGGGGGACAAGAGACCCAGTACTTC; CDR3: CASSYAYGGQETQYF; V: TRBV7-9; size: few; J: TRBJ2-5; D: .
DNA: TGTGCCAGCGGCCGCGCGGGGGGAACGACAGGGGTTAATGAAAAACTGTTTTTT; CDR3: CASGRAGGTTGVNEKLFF; V: TRBV2; size: .; J: TRBJ1-4; D: TRBD1
DNA: TGTGCCAGCAAACCGGGCCAAAAGAGCTCCTACGAGCAGTACTTC; CDR3: CASKPGQKSSYEQYF; V: TRBV2; size: .; J: TRBJ2-7; D: .
DNA: TGTGCCAGCAGCTTAGGGTCGGCAGGACCAAAGGATGGCTACACCTTC; CDR3: CASSLGSAGPKDGYTF; V: TRBV7-9; size: .; J: TRBJ1-2; D: .
DNA: TGCGCCAGCAGCTTGCAGATTCAAGAGACCCAGTACTTC; CDR3: CASSLQIQETQYF; V: TRBV5-1; size: .; J: TRBJ2-5; D: .
DNA: TGTGCCAGCAGCCGAGGACTCAACGAAGAGCAGTACTTC; CDR3: CASSRGLNEEQYF; V: TRBV25-1; size: once; J: TRBJ2-7; D: .
DNA: TGTGCCAGCAGCTTACAGTCCAGGGTAGAGACCCAGTACTTC; CDR3: CASSLQSRVETQYF; V: TRBV7-2; size: once; J: TRBJ2-5; D: .
DNA: TGTGCCAGCAGCTTGTGGCTTGGAGTCTACAGCTCTGGGGCCGACGTCCTGACTTTC; CDR3: CASSLWLGVYSSGADVLTF; V: TRBV5-4; size: .; J: TRBJ2-6; D: .
DNA: TGTGCCAGCAGCTTAGCATTCTCTGAAGCTTTCTTT; CDR3: CASSLAFSEAFF; V: TRBV7-8; size: many; J: TRBJ1-1; D: .
DNA: TGTGCCAGCAGCGTTGGGACAGGGGGCTCCTACGAGCAGTACTTC; CDR3: CASSVGTGGSYEQYF; V: TRBV5-4; size: .; J: TRBJ2-7; D: TRBD1
DNA: TGTGCCAGCAGTTATGGGGGGGATGGCACTGAAGCTTTCTTT; CDR3: CASSYGGDGTEAFF; V: TRBV6-5; size: few; J: TRBJ1-1; D: .
DNA: TGTGCCAGCAGCTCAACAGGGTATAGGAGGATTAACACTGAAGCTTTCTTT; CDR3: CASSSTGYRRINTEAFF; V: TRBV7-9; size: few; J: TRBJ1-1; D: .
DNA: TGCAGCGTTGAATCCGGCAGGGAGGATGGCTACACCTTC; CDR3: CSVESGREDGYTF; V: TRBV29-1; size: many; J: TRBJ1-2; D: .
DNA: TGTGCCAGCAGATCAAAACAGGGGGGCCTACTCCACTTT; CDR3: CASRSKQGGLLHF; V: TRBV2; size: .; J: TRBJ1-6; D: TRBD1
DNA: TGTGCCAGCAGTACGCACCACTCCTACGAGCAGTACTTC; CDR3: CASSTHHSYEQYF; V: TRBV2; size: .; J: TRBJ2-7; D: .
DNA: TGTGCCAGCAGTGTCACGGCCCTGACAGGGGATCAGCCCCAGCATTTT; CDR3: CASSVTALTGDQPQHF; V: TRBV2; size: .; J: TRBJ1-5; D: TRBD1
DNA: TGTGCCACCGAGGGTAGCGGGTCTACCTACGAGCAGTACTTC; CDR3: CATEGSGSTYEQYF; V: TRBV7-9; size: few; J: TRBJ2-7; D: TRBD2
DNA: TGTGCCAGCAGCGGTGAGACGAGCGAGCAGTACTTC; CDR3: CASSGETSEQYF; V: TRBV7-9; size: many; J: TRBJ2-7; D: .
DNA: TGCGCCAGCAGTGAGTCGGTGACAGGGGTCTCTGGGGCCAACGTCCTGACTTTC; CDR3: CASSESVTGVSGANVLTF; V: TRBV10-2; size: .; J: TRBJ2-6; D: TRBD1
DNA: TGTGCCAGCAGTGCCCCCACCGGGACAGTCTATAATTCACCCCTCCACTTT; CDR3: CASSAPTGTVYNSPLHF; V: TRBV10-3; size: .; J: TRBJ1-6; D: TRBD1